The rows below give T cell receptor beta chains drawn from one sample of a study of blood T cells in healthy people across ages. TCRdb re-derived calls from the 5' RACE reads in MiXCR, one entry per CDR3 protein. The sample lists approximately 1.5 million distinct CDR3 sequences, approximately 39% seen once, with about 4% in the top ten. The sequenced sample consisted of blood. All receptors derive from a woman under 30 in good health. Each CDR3 is given with its conserved first and last residue. D genes are given only for firm matches. Some rows mark clone size as missing; the rest say once, few, many or name a class of expanded clone.

abundance: .
v_gene: TRBV27
d_gene: .
j_gene: TRBJ2-3
CDR3nt: TGTGCCAGCAGCCCATCATCCCGTGGGGCAGATACGCAGTATTTT
CDR3aa: CASSPSSRGADTQYF

abundance: few
v_gene: TRBV20-1
d_gene: .
j_gene: TRBJ1-2
CDR3nt: TGCAGTGCTAGTAGGGGCCTCACCTATGGCTACACCTTC
CDR3aa: CSASRGLTYGYTF

abundance: .
v_gene: TRBV5-1
d_gene: .
j_gene: TRBJ2-1
CDR3nt: TGCGCCAGCAGCTTGTTGGAGGTCGGTGGAGAGCAGTTCTTC
CDR3aa: CASSLLEVGGEQFF

abundance: .
v_gene: TRBV25-1
d_gene: .
j_gene: TRBJ2-5
CDR3nt: TGTGCCAGCAGTGAATATGAAAAGACCCAGTACTTC
CDR3aa: CASSEYEKTQYF

abundance: .
v_gene: TRBV4-1
d_gene: .
j_gene: TRBJ2-7
CDR3nt: TGCGCCAGCAGCACCCTCGACACGGGCTCCTACGAGCAGTACTTC
CDR3aa: CASSTLDTGSYEQYF

abundance: .
v_gene: TRBV29-1
d_gene: .
j_gene: TRBJ2-5
CDR3nt: TGCAGCGTGAGGGGAGAAGGCGACCGGGGAGGCCAGTACTTC
CDR3aa: CSVRGEGDRGGQYF

abundance: few
v_gene: TRBV20-1
d_gene: TRBD1
j_gene: TRBJ1-1
CDR3nt: TGCAGTGCCCCGGGACAGATGAACACTGAAGCTTTCTTT
CDR3aa: CSAPGQMNTEAFF

abundance: few
v_gene: TRBV6-5
d_gene: .
j_gene: TRBJ2-3
CDR3nt: TGTGCCAGCAGTTATTTAGGATCGGTCACAGATACGCAGTATTTT
CDR3aa: CASSYLGSVTDTQYF

abundance: .
v_gene: TRBV7-2
d_gene: .
j_gene: TRBJ2-5
CDR3nt: TGTGCCAGCAGCTTAGTGGTAGCCCCCAATGAGCAGTACTTC
CDR3aa: CASSLVVAPNEQYF

abundance: .
v_gene: TRBV15
d_gene: TRBD1
j_gene: TRBJ1-1
CDR3nt: TGTGCCACCAGCAGAGGGGCAGGGGGCTTAATGAACACTGAAGCTTTCTTT
CDR3aa: CATSRGAGGLMNTEAFF

abundance: few
v_gene: TRBV15
d_gene: .
j_gene: TRBJ2-1
CDR3nt: TGTGCCACCAGCAGAAGGACTGTTTACAATGAGCAGTTCTTC
CDR3aa: CATSRRTVYNEQFF

abundance: few
v_gene: TRBV4-2
d_gene: .
j_gene: TRBJ2-6
CDR3nt: TGTGCCAGCAGCCAAGGGGAGGCCTCGGGGGCCAACGTCCTGACTTTC
CDR3aa: CASSQGEASGANVLTF

abundance: .
v_gene: TRBV12-3/TRBV12-4
d_gene: .
j_gene: TRBJ2-7
CDR3nt: TGTGCCAGCAGTTCCTACGGGAGACGTTACAATGAGCAGTACTTC
CDR3aa: CASSSYGRRYNEQYF

abundance: few
v_gene: TRBV6-5
d_gene: .
j_gene: TRBJ1-4
CDR3nt: TGTGCCAGCAGCCCCGGTCATGAAAAACTGTTTTTT
CDR3aa: CASSPGHEKLFF

abundance: .
v_gene: TRBV20-1
d_gene: .
j_gene: TRBJ2-1
CDR3nt: TGCAGTACTAGTCTCTTATATGAGCAGTTCTTC
CDR3aa: CSTSLLYEQFF

abundance: .
v_gene: TRBV20-1
d_gene: .
j_gene: TRBJ2-1
CDR3nt: TGCAGTGCAAGGGACCACAGCTCCTACAATGAGCAGTTCTTC
CDR3aa: CSARDHSSYNEQFF

abundance: few
v_gene: TRBV12-3/TRBV12-4
d_gene: .
j_gene: TRBJ2-1
CDR3nt: TGTGCCAGCAGCCCGTCGAGGGTCAATGAGCAGTTCTTC
CDR3aa: CASSPSRVNEQFF

abundance: .
v_gene: TRBV20-1
d_gene: .
j_gene: TRBJ1-1
CDR3nt: TGCAGTGCTCCTGTCCCCGGACGGCTGAAAAACACTGAAGCTTTCTTT
CDR3aa: CSAPVPGRLKNTEAFF

abundance: .
v_gene: TRBV7-6
d_gene: .
j_gene: TRBJ2-3
CDR3nt: TGTGCCAGCAGCTTATTAGACCAAATCCCCACAGATACGCAGTATTTT
CDR3aa: CASSLLDQIPTDTQYF

abundance: few
v_gene: TRBV7-9
d_gene: .
j_gene: TRBJ2-3
CDR3nt: TGTGCCAGCAGCTACACCCAAGATACGCAGTATTTT
CDR3aa: CASSYTQDTQYF

abundance: .
v_gene: TRBV10-3
d_gene: TRBD1
j_gene: TRBJ1-4
CDR3nt: TGTGCCATCAGTGCGGGACAGCAGTATGAAAAACTGTTTTTT
CDR3aa: CAISAGQQYEKLFF

abundance: .
v_gene: TRBV29-1
d_gene: .
j_gene: TRBJ1-2
CDR3nt: TGCAGCGTTGGGGCCGCGGGGGGGGCCTCTAACTATGGCTACACCTTC
CDR3aa: CSVGAAGGASNYGYTF

abundance: .
v_gene: TRBV28
d_gene: TRBD2
j_gene: TRBJ2-3
CDR3nt: TGTGCCAGCAGTTTCCCTAGGACTAGCGGGGGGTCTAGCACAGATACGCAGTATTTT
CDR3aa: CASSFPRTSGGSSTDTQYF

abundance: few
v_gene: TRBV6-2/TRBV6-3
d_gene: .
j_gene: TRBJ1-5
CDR3nt: TGTGCCAGCAGACCCGGACCGAAATATAGCAATCAGCCCCAGCATTTT
CDR3aa: CASRPGPKYSNQPQHF

abundance: few
v_gene: TRBV20-1
d_gene: TRBD2
j_gene: TRBJ2-3
CDR3nt: TGCAGTGCTCATAGAGCGGGGGGGCCGGCAGATACGCAGTATTTT
CDR3aa: CSAHRAGGPADTQYF

abundance: .
v_gene: TRBV6-2/TRBV6-3
d_gene: TRBD1
j_gene: TRBJ1-4
CDR3nt: TGTGCCAGCAGAAGACAGGGCGTCGAAAAACTGTTTTTT
CDR3aa: CASRRQGVEKLFF

abundance: .
v_gene: TRBV2
d_gene: TRBD1
j_gene: TRBJ2-7
CDR3nt: TGTGCCAGCAGCGCTGAACAGGGGAGCCCGCCGCGCGAGCAGTACTTC
CDR3aa: CASSAEQGSPPREQYF

abundance: .
v_gene: TRBV4-1
d_gene: .
j_gene: TRBJ2-7
CDR3nt: TGCGCCAGCAGCCAAACTAGCAACTACGAGCAGTACTTC
CDR3aa: CASSQTSNYEQYF

abundance: .
v_gene: TRBV2
d_gene: .
j_gene: TRBJ1-6
CDR3nt: TGTGCCAGCCGCGAGGGGAGCTCCTATAATTCACCCCTCCACTTT
CDR3aa: CASREGSSYNSPLHF

abundance: .
v_gene: TRBV4-2
d_gene: .
j_gene: TRBJ1-4
CDR3nt: TGTGCCAGCAGCCAACCCTATCCCAGGGACCCATCTACAACTAATGAAAAACTGTTTTTT
CDR3aa: CASSQPYPRDPSTTNEKLFF

abundance: many
v_gene: TRBV14
d_gene: .
j_gene: TRBJ2-1
CDR3nt: TGTGCCAGCAGCCAAGGTGGTTACAATGAGCAGTTCTTC
CDR3aa: CASSQGGYNEQFF

abundance: .
v_gene: TRBV12-3/TRBV12-4
d_gene: TRBD1
j_gene: TRBJ2-2
CDR3nt: TGTGCCAGCAGTTTATTCAGGGGGCGATACCCGAACACCGGGGAGCTGTTTTTT
CDR3aa: CASSLFRGRYPNTGELFF

abundance: few
v_gene: TRBV7-9
d_gene: .
j_gene: TRBJ2-7
CDR3nt: TGTGCCAGCAGCTCCGGACGGATGATGGACCACGAGCAGTACTTC
CDR3aa: CASSSGRMMDHEQYF

abundance: .
v_gene: TRBV5-8
d_gene: .
j_gene: TRBJ2-7
CDR3nt: TGTGCCAGCAGCTTGGCCACGATAGCTCGTGGGGCCCAGTACTTC
CDR3aa: CASSLATIARGAQYF

abundance: .
v_gene: TRBV4-3
d_gene: TRBD1
j_gene: TRBJ1-2
CDR3nt: TGCGCCAGCAGCCAAGAACCAGGGGGTGGCTATGGCTACACCTTC
CDR3aa: CASSQEPGGGYGYTF

abundance: .
v_gene: TRBV29-1
d_gene: .
j_gene: TRBJ1-3
CDR3nt: TGCAGCGTTGAAACCGGTTGGGACACCATATATTTT
CDR3aa: CSVETGWDTIYF

abundance: .
v_gene: TRBV4-2
d_gene: .
j_gene: TRBJ1-1
CDR3nt: TGTGCCAGCAGCCAAGCCGTGGGACGGAGAGCTTACACTGAAGCTTTCTTT
CDR3aa: CASSQAVGRRAYTEAFF

abundance: .
v_gene: TRBV27
d_gene: .
j_gene: TRBJ1-2
CDR3nt: TGTGCCCGCAGTAAGATCAGGGGATGGTATGGCTACACCTTC
CDR3aa: CARSKIRGWYGYTF

abundance: few
v_gene: TRBV12-3/TRBV12-4
d_gene: .
j_gene: TRBJ2-1
CDR3nt: TGTGCCAGCAGTTTATGGGACGTTGAGCAGTTCTTC
CDR3aa: CASSLWDVEQFF

abundance: .
v_gene: TRBV7-2
d_gene: .
j_gene: TRBJ2-5
CDR3nt: TGTGCCAGCAGGGAAAAGGGTCGCGAGACCCAGTACTTC
CDR3aa: CASREKGRETQYF

abundance: .
v_gene: TRBV6-6
d_gene: .
j_gene: TRBJ2-1
CDR3nt: TGTGCCAGCAGCATACGGGACTCATCGGGGCAGTTCTTC
CDR3aa: CASSIRDSSGQFF

abundance: .
v_gene: TRBV5-1
d_gene: .
j_gene: TRBJ2-5
CDR3nt: TGCGCCAGCAGCTCCGGGGCCGGTGGTAACCCGAGGACCCAGTACTTC
CDR3aa: CASSSGAGGNPRTQYF

abundance: .
v_gene: TRBV4-3
d_gene: .
j_gene: TRBJ1-1
CDR3nt: TGCGCCAGCAGCCAAGATCCAATCAACACTGAAGCTTTCTTT
CDR3aa: CASSQDPINTEAFF

abundance: few
v_gene: TRBV4-1
d_gene: .
j_gene: TRBJ1-4
CDR3nt: TGCGCCAGCAGCCAACGACAGGCGGGTGAAAAACTGTTTTTT
CDR3aa: CASSQRQAGEKLFF

abundance: .
v_gene: TRBV20-1
d_gene: .
j_gene: TRBJ1-2
CDR3nt: TGCAGTGCTAGGGGCGCGGGGGCGGACTATGGCTACACCTTC
CDR3aa: CSARGAGADYGYTF